This TCR beta chain was sequenced for a study of cytomegalovirus exposure and HLA in healthy donors. The CDR3 has 13 residues. The J segment lost 2 bases and the V segment lost 9 bases, leaving 6 bases of the junction unmatched. Per germline, CDR1 SGHNT and CDR2 YYREEE (reference sequence). Primers included in the PCR were 60 Vbeta and 13 Jbeta primers. TCRdb's copy holds only in-frame clones and misses some; the assay was immunoSEQ multiplex PCR. The sample consists of about 160,000 clones, about four fifths of them appearing once. The V call is TRBV5-4, the J call TRBJ2-3; 7 nucleotides match TRBD1. The source of this sequence is a woman aged 25 to 39 in good health and CMV-seropositive. The sequenced sample was PBMCs. CDR3 coding DNA: TGTGCCACCATGGACAGGATCACAGATACGCAGTATTTT. Translation: CATMDRITDTQYF.